The clone carrying this TCR beta chain was found a few times. Its antigen is undetermined. The data were obtained in a study of identical twins' blood T cells. In the study overall: Approximately 50 million reads covered roughly six alpha-chain and roughly six beta-chain libraries.

In germline, CDR1 is DFQATT, CDR2 SNEGSKA (reference sequence). The CDR3 spans 13 residues. V was pared by 5 bases and J by 5 bases, with 16 bases between. Whole-study results and caveats: Top TCRbeta clonotypes were shared more with twin than unrelated donors.

The three twin pairs were reared together, likely meeting the same infections. One entry per CDR3 protein results from TCRdb running MiXCR on the 5' RACE reads. The sample includes a few hundred thousand distinct CDR3 sequences, approximately 30% of them seen just once. The V gene is TRBV20-1, the J gene TRBJ2-7; D is perhaps TRBD1 (6 bases). The TCR sequence derives from a woman between 18 and 55 years old in good health. Sequences were obtained from PBMCs. CDR3 nucleotide sequence: TGCAGTGCTTCCTCTCAGGGGCGCGACGAGCAGTACTTC. Encoded protein: CSASSQGRDEQYF.